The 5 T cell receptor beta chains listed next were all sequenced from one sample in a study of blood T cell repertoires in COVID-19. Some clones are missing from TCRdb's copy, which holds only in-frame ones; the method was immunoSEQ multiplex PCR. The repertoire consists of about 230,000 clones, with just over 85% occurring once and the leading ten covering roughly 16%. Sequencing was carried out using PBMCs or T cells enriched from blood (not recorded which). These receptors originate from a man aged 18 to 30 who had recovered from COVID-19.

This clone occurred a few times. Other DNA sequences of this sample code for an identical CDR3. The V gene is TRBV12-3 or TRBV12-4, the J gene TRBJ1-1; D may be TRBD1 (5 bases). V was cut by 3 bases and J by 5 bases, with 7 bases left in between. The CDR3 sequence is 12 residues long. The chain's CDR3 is CASSFGGTEAFF. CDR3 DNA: TGTGCCAGCAGTTTCGGGGGGACTGAAGCTTTCTTT.

The CDR3 region has the DNA TGTGCCAGCAGTGTCAGGGTTTCACCCCTCCACTTT. Its protein product is CASSVRVSPLHF. The V call is TRBV28, the J call TRBJ1-6, with D possibly matching TRBD1 (5 bases). V was trimmed by 5 bases and J by 9 bases, leaving 8 bases between them. The CDR3 is 12 amino acids. From germline, CDR1 is MDHEN and CDR2 SYDVKM.

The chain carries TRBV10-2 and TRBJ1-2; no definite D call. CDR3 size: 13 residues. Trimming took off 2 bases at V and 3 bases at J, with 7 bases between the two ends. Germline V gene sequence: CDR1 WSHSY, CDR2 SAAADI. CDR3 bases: TGCGCCAGCAGTGAGCGGGAAGACTATGGCTACACCTTC. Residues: CASSEREDYGYTF.

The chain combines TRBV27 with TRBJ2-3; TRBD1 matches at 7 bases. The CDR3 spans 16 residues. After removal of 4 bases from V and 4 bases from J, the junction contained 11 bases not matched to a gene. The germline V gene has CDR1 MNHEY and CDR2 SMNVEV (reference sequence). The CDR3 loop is CASSSRGTGDPDTQYF. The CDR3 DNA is TGTGCCAGCAGTTCCCGGGGCACAGGGGACCCAGATACGCAGTATTTT.

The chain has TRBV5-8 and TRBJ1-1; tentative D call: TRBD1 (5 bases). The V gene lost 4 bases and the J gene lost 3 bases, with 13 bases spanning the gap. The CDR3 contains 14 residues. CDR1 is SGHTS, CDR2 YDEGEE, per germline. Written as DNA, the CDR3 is TGTGCCAGCAGCCCGGGGGAGGTCGACACTGAAGCTTTCTTT. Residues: CASSPGEVDTEAFF.